The clone carrying this TCR beta chain was counted many times. The antigen is undetermined. These data originate in a study of early T cells in non-severe SARS-CoV-2 infection. Study-level background: Chains were unpaired, as sequencing was done on bulk RNA from unsorted whole blood. Regarding the study as a whole: VDJdb matching, biased toward anti-spike CD8 responses, missed private and CD4 specificities.

Unique molecular identifiers were attached to individual cDNA molecules. TCRdb re-analysed the 5' RACE reads in MiXCR, keeping a single row per CDR3 protein. The data show fewer than 85,000 distinct CDR3 sequences, about 13% seen once. This clonotype was sampled from an adult who was a healthcare worker with PCR-confirmed SARS-CoV-2 infection or an uninfected control (not recorded which). The specimen sequenced was whole blood.

CDR3 nucleotide sequence: TGCAGTGCTAGTGCGGGGGGGACTGGCTACACCTTC. Its protein is CSASAGGTGYTF. This rearrangement joins TRBV20-1 to TRBJ1-2; TRBD1 might be the D (5 bases). The CDR3 contains 12 residues. Trimming took off 3 bases at V and 7 bases at J, with 12 bases between the two ends. Germline assignment: CDR1 DFQATT and CDR2 SNEGSKA (reference sequence).